This T cell receptor (beta chain) was captured in a study of OX40 agonist ivuxolimab in advanced cancers. Study-level background: Dose-escalation subjects each had hepatocellular carcinoma, melanoma, renal cell or head and neck cancer. With a range of roughly 20 to 80, age averaged about 58 years, and 75% to 90% were male.

Turning to this clone: The antigen remains undetermined.

Study conclusions and caveats: Clonal expansion by week 6 occurred in CD4+ and CD8+ blood T cells (at 0.1 to 3.0 mg/kg).

Profiling relied on immunoSEQ multiplex PCR, and the TCRdb table lists in-frame clones only, not all of them. Among some 62,000 clones listed, about four fifths were seen once. Trimming removed 3 bases from V and 1 base from J, with 6 bases in between. The germline gives CDR1 SEHNR, CDR2 FQNEAQ (reference sequence). The CDR3 is 14 residues long. This specimen consisted of CD4+ or CD8+ T cells sorted from blood, obtained in a trial of the OX40 agonist ivuxolimab. This receptor was identified in an adult with an advanced solid tumor such as melanoma, head and neck, liver or kidney cancer. The V gene is TRBV7-9, the J gene TRBJ2-2; no definite D call. CDR3 sequence: CASSFPGNTGELFF. CDR3 nucleotides: TGTGCCAGCAGCTTTCCAGGGAACACCGGGGAGCTGTTTTTT. Using reference TRBV7-9 and TRBJ2-2 for the parts outside the CDR3, the full variable domain is DTGVSQNPRHKITKRGQNVTFRCDPISEHNRLYWYRQTLGQGPEFLTYFQNEAQLEKSRLLSDRFSAERPKGSFSTLEIQRTEQGDSAMYLCASSFPGNTGELFFGEGSRLTVL.